This T cell receptor beta chain is from a study of cytotoxic CD8 clonotypes in ibrutinib-treated CLL (dated by TCRdb to about 2021). Broadly, across the study: The cohort included roughly 15 treatment-naive and ten to eleven relapsed/refractory patients; under 18 were IGHV unmutated. Responses were partial in 24 patients and complete in 2; after median approximately 67 months follow-up, around 14 stayed in remission and some twelve progressed. Response samples were obtained after a median of around eleven months of treatment, with a range of roughly 6 to 40 months. An average of about 250,000 productive templates and 80,000 to 95,000 productive rearrangements was obtained per sample. Longitudinal samples were available for 26 of the 86 trial participants. Cryopreserved peripheral blood mononuclear cells were collected before treatment, at response, and at either disease progression or sustained remission. All remission and progressive disease samples were collected while patients were still receiving ibrutinib.

A MiSeq instrument was used for deep resolution sequencing, which targeted depths ranging from 1 in 1 million up to 1 in 200,000 T cells, with coverage averaging 10x for each clonotype. The immunoSEQ hsTCRB Kit was used to generate TCR beta libraries. As for the original processing: ImmunoSEQ Data Assistant and ImmunoSEQ Analyzer were used for data analysis, and V, D and J genes were assigned according to IMGT definitions. Clonality was computed as one minus normalized Shannon entropy of productive rearrangement frequencies, ranging from 0 to 1. Only overrepresented clonotypes making up at least 0.05% of the repertoire of each patient were included in the public clonotype analysis. About a dozen age-matched healthy donor repertoires from immuneACCESS served as clonality controls. TCRdb's version of the immuneACCESS table is confined to in-frame rearrangements and falls short of the full clone set. An unresolved V gene accounts for under half of the shortfall where checked; the remainder is of unknown origin. V, J and clone size reflect that table, while D and trimming were determined from the DNA. The sample table shows 250,000 to 350,000 clones, and 70% to 80% are seen once. The ten most abundant clones make up roughly 6% of the sample.

Concerning this clone itself: Its antigen remains unidentified. The record has no base qualities; no much larger clone is one base away.

General study outcomes and caveats: Clonality rose at ibrutinib response, remained stable during sustained remission, and dropped back toward baseline at progression. Sampling times were not matched between sustained-remission and progressing patients, and lymph node repertoires were not studied. At baseline, clonality was higher than in age-matched healthy donors and showed a strong correlation with circulating CD8+ T-cell counts. Public clonotypes were rare and either shrank or stayed stable during treatment, and the rise in clonality at ibrutinib response reflected expansion of private clonotypes.

Looking up the germline V gene yields CDR1 MDHEN and CDR2 SYDVKM. V lost 2 bases and J lost 2 bases, and the count of bases not matched to a germline gene is 5. The CDR3 runs 16 amino acids, cysteine and phenylalanine included. Only the CDR3 DNA stays, 48 bases, in frame from base 1. The time point label here, explained by the study, means: progressive disease on ibrutinib. For TCR beta library preparation, 1.5 to 2 micrograms of genomic DNA was extracted from cryopreserved PBMCs. Longitudinal blood samples from CLL patients receiving ibrutinib monotherapy were subjected to high-throughput TCR beta sequencing. The patients took part in an open-label, single-center phase 2 trial of ibrutinib monotherapy.

This TCR was recovered from a human donor with chronic lymphocytic leukemia. The starting material was PBMCs, obtained at disease progression, from a patient treated with ibrutinib. The chain joins TRBV28 to TRBJ1-5, and TRBD1 matches 8 of the central bases. The DNA sequence is given as TGTGCCAGCAGTTTACAGGGGGCGTTTGGCAATCAGCCCCAGCATTTT. Translated, this is CASSLQGAFGNQPQHF.